This T cell receptor (beta chain) was sequenced in a study of regulatory T cells in long-lasting Graves disease. The sample holds many counts of this clonotype. Time point of the sample: newly diagnosed GD, antithyroid drugs for less than 3 months. RNA extracted from PBMCs served as the sequencing template. The patients included were those that came from an endocrinology department in Xi'an, China. The authors built TCR beta libraries using iRepertoire HTBI primers and Arm-PCR of CDR3 regions. A single record per CDR3 protein comes from TCRdb applying MiXCR to the multiplex PCR reads. Altogether about 240,000 distinct CDR3 sequences are present, 20% to 25% being singletons, with the ten largest covering approximately 15%. The sequencing here drew on peripheral blood mononuclear cells (PBMCs), taken at new diagnosis, from a patient treated with antithyroid drugs. The sequence was collected from a female donor with Graves disease.

The CDR3 DNA follows: TGTGCCAGCAGCCAATTCGGTGGGAGAGTTCAAGAGACCCAGTACTTC. Translated, it gives CASSQFGGRVQETQYF. The chain employs TRBV7-2 and TRBJ2-1; possible D gene TRBD2, 5 bases. The better agreement between TRBJ2-5 and the DNA end casts doubt on the J call. The CDR3 covers 16 residues. CDR1 is SGHTA and CDR2 is FQGNSA in the germline V gene.